These T cell receptor beta chains were read from a single sample in a study of cytomegalovirus exposure and HLA in healthy donors. The data were produced by immunoSEQ multiplex PCR, yet TCRdb's version contains in-frame clones alone and is incomplete. Here the sample spans about 240,000 clones, roughly 87% being singletons. The sample taken for sequencing was PBMCs. The receptors come from a woman aged 40 to 50 in good health and CMV-seropositive. Each CDR3 is given with its conserved first and last residue.

CDR3,V,J
CASRPSPKGQGPYGYTF,TRBV5-1,TRBJ1-2
CASSYSTDRDYGYTF,TRBV6-5,TRBJ1-2
CASSDGGTGDTQYF,TRBV19,TRBJ2-3
CASSPSTGVDGYTF,TRBV11-2,TRBJ1-2
CASSSATGGSRDTQYF,TRBV7-6,TRBJ2-3
CASSPEAGGPYEQFF,TRBV18,TRBJ2-1
CASSLTSGDTQYF,TRBV7-3,TRBJ2-3
CASSFRGGLDGDGYTF,TRBV5-1,TRBJ1-2
CASSLTGTDTQYF,TRBV5-6,TRBJ2-3
CASSVGGSGSYNEQFF,TRBV9,TRBJ2-1
CAWSTRGASNQPQHF,TRBV30,TRBJ1-5
CASSLSGTAYEQYF,TRBV7-2,TRBJ2-7
CAISGQGVGEKLFF,TRBV10-3,TRBJ1-4
CASSLGPPSRGANQPQHF,TRBV5-6,TRBJ1-5
CASSPEDRWGYTF,TRBV18,TRBJ1-2
CASSPEAPRNEQYF,TRBV6-1,TRBJ2-7